This TCR beta chain appears in the sequencing data of a study of T cell changes during pregnancy in multiple sclerosis. Profiled with immunoSEQ multiplex PCR; TCRdb holds only in-frame clones, not every one. The repertoire holds approximately 70,000 clones, with approximately 91% as singletons. The V and J ends lost 0 bases and 1 base respectively, with 7 bases between them. Germline V lookup: CDR1 MNHNY, CDR2 SVGAGI (reference sequence). The CDR3 is 14 residues long. The chain has TRBV6-6 and TRBJ2-7; D gene uncertain. The source was peripheral blood, collected in the first trimester of pregnancy. This clonotype was obtained from a female donor with multiple sclerosis, enrolled in a pregnancy study. The chain's CDR3 is CASSYSRLSYEQYF. The CDR3 bases are TGTGCCAGCAGTTACTCGAGGTTATCCTACGAGCAGTACTTC.